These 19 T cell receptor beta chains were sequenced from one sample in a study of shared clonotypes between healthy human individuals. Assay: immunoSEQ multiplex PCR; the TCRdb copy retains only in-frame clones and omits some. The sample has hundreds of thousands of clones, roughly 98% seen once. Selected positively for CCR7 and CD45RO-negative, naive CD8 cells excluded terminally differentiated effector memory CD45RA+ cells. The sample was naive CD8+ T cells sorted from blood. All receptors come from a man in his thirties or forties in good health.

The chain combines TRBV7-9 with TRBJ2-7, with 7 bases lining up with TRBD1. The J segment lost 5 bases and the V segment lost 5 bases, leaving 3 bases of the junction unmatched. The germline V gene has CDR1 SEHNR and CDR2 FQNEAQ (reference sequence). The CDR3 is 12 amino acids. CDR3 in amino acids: CASSRQGHEQYF. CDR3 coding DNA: TGTGCCAGCAGCCGACAGGGCCACGAGCAGTACTTC.

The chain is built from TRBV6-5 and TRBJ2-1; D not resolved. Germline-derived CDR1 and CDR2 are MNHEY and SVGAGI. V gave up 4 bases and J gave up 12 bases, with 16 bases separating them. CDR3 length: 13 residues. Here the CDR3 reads CASSSSLVSGQFF. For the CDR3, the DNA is TGTGCCAGCAGTTCTTCTCTAGTAAGTGGGCAGTTCTTC.

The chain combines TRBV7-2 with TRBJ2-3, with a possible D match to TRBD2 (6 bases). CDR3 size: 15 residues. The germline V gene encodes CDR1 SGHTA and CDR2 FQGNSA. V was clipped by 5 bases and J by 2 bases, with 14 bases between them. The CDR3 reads CASSQGVAATDTQYF. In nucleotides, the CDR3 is TGTGCCAGCAGCCAAGGAGTAGCGGCCACAGATACGCAGTATTTT.

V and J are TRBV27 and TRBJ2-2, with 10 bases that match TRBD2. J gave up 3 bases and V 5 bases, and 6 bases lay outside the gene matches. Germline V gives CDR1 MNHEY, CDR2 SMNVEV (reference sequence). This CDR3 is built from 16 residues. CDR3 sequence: CASSVTSGKDTGELFF. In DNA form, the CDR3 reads TGTGCCAGCAGTGTTACTAGCGGGAAAGACACCGGGGAGCTGTTTTTT.

The CDR3 nucleotides are TGTGCCAGCAGCCCGAACAGGGGGAAGGGCTACACCTTC. Translated, it gives CASSPNRGKGYTF. V usage is TRBV27 and J usage is TRBJ1-2; TRBD1 matches 8 bases. CDR1 is MNHEY and CDR2 is SMNVEV in the germline V gene (reference sequence). J gave up 8 bases and V 6 bases, and 8 bases lay outside the gene matches. The CDR3 contains 13 residues.

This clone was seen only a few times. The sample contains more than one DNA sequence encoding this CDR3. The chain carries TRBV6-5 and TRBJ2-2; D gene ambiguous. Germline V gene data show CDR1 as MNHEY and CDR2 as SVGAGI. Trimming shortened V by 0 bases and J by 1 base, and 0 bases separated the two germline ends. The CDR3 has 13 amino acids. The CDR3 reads CASSYSNTGELFF. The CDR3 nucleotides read TGTGCCAGCAGTTACTCGAACACCGGGGAGCTGTTTTTT.

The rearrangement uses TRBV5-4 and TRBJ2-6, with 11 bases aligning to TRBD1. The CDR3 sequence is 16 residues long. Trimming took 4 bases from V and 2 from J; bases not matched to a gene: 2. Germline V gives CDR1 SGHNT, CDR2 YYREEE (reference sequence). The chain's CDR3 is CASSGTGGAGANVLTF. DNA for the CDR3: TGTGCCAGCAGCGGGACAGGGGGTGCTGGGGCCAACGTCCTGACTTTC.

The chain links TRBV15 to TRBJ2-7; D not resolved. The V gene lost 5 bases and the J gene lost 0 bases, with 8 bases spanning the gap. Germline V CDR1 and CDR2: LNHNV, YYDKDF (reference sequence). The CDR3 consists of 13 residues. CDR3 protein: CATSFGSSYEQYF. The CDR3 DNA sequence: TGTGCCACCAGCTTCGGTAGCTCCTACGAGCAGTACTTC. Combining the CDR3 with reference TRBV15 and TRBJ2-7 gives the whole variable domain DAMVIQNPRYQVTQFGKPVTLSCSQTLNHNVMYWYQQKSSQAPKLLFHYYDKDFNNEADTPDNFQSRRPNTSFCFLDIRSPGLGDTAMYLCATSFGSSYEQYFGPGTRLTVT.

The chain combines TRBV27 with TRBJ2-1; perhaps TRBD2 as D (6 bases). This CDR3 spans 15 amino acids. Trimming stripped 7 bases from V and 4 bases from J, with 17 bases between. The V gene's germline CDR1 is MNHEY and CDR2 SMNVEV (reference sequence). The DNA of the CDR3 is TGTGCCAGCACCCTAGATGGGAGCGGGTACAATGAGCAGTTCTTC. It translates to CASTLDGSGYNEQFF.

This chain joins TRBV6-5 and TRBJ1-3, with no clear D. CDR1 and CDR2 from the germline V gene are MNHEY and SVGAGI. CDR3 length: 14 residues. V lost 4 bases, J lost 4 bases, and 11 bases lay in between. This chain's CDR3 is CASSWEKLGNTIYF. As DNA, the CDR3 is TGTGCCAGCAGTTGGGAGAAGCTCGGAAACACCATATATTTT.

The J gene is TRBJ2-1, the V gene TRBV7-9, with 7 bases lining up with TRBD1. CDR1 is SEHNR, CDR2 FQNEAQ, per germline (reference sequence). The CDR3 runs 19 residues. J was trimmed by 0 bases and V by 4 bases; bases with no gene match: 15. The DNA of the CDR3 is TGTGCCAGCAGCTCCACACGCTTGGGGACAGAGGACTCCTACAATGAGCAGTTCTTC. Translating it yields CASSSTRLGTEDSYNEQFF.

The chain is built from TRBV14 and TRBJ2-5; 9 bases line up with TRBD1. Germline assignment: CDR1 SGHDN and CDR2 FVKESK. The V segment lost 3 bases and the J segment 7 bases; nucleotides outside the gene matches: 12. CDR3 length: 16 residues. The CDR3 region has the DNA TGTGCCAGCAGCCATCACGGGACAGGGCTCGGATCGACCCAGTACTTC. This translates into CASSHHGTGLGSTQYF.

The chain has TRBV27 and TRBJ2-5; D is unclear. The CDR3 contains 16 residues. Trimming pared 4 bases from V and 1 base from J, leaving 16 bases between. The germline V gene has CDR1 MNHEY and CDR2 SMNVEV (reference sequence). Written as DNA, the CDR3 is TGTGCCAGCAGTTCCATCCGTGGATACCGCCAAGAGACCCAGTACTTC. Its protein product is CASSSIRGYRQETQYF.

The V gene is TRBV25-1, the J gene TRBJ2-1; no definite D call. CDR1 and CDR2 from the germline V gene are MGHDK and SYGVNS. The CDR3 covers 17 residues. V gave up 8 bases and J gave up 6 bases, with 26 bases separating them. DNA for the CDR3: TGTGCCAGCGGTCCTGTCTCTCCAGCGACCTACAGCAATGAGCAGTTCTTC. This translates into CASGPVSPATYSNEQFF.

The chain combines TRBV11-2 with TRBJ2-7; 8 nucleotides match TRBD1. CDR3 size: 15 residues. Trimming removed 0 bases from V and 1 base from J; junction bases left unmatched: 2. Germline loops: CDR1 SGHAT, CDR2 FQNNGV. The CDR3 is CASSLEGQGSYEQYF. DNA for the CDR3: TGTGCCAGCAGCTTAGAAGGACAGGGATCCTACGAGCAGTACTTC.

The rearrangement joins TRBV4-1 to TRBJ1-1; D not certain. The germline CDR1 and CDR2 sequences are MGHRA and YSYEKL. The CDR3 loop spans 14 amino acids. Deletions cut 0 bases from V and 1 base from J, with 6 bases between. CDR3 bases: TGCGCCAGCAGCCAAGATTGGGGGAACACTGAAGCTTTCTTT. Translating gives CASSQDWGNTEAFF.

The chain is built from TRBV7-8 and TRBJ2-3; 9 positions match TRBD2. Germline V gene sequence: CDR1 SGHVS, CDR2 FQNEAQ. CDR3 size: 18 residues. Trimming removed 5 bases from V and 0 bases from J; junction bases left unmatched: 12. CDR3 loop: CASSILSGSFSSTDTQYF. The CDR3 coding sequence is TGTGCCAGCAGCATCCTTAGCGGGAGTTTCTCTAGCACAGATACGCAGTATTTT.

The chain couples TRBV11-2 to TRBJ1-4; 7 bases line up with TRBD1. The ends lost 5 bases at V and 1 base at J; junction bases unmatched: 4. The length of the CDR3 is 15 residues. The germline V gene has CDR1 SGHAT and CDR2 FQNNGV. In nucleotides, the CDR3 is TGTGCCAGCAGCCTGACAGGGCGAACTAATGAAAAACTGTTTTTT. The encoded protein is CASSLTGRTNEKLFF.

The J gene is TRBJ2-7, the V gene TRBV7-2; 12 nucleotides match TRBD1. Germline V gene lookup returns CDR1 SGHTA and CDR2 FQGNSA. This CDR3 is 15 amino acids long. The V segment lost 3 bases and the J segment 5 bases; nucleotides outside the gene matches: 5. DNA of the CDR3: TGTGCCAGCAGCTTCCGGGACAGGGGGCTAAACGAGCAGTACTTC. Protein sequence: CASSFRDRGLNEQYF. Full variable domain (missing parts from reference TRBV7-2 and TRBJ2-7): GAGVSQSPSNKVTEKGKDVELRCDPISGHTALYWYRQSLGQGLEFLIYFQGNSAPDKSGLPSDRFSAERTGGSVSTLTIQRTQQEDSAVYLCASSFRDRGLNEQYFGPGTRLTVT.